This T cell receptor beta chain was captured in a study of blood T cell repertoires in COVID-19. Repertoires were generated with immunoSEQ multiplex PCR, while TCRdb's copy carries only in-frame clones and drops some. The table has around 440,000 clones, approximately 89% seen once; the top ten hold over 10%. Sequencing used peripheral blood. This clonotype was obtained from a woman aged 45-59 years with COVID-19, enrolled during active disease.

This CDR3 reads CASSLLPTDSPLHF. CDR3 nucleotide sequence: TGCGCCAGCAGCTTGCTACCTACAGATTCACCCCTCCACTTT. The genes are TRBV5-1 and TRBJ1-6; D gene uncertain. CDR1 is SGHRS and CDR2 is YFSETQ in the germline V gene. Between the trimmed V and J ends, which lost 1 base and 8 bases, there was a span of 10 bases. The length of the CDR3 is 14 residues.